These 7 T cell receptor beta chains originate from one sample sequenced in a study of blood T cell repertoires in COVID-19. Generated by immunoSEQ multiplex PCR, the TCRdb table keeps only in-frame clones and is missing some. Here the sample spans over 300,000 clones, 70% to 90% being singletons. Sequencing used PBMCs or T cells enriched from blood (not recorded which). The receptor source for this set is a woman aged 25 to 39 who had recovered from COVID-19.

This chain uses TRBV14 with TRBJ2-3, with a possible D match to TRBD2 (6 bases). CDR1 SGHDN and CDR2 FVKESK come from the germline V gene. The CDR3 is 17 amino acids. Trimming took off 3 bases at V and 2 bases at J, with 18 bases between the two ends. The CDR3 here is CASSHARGAGTTDTQYF. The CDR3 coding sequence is TGTGCCAGCAGCCATGCCCGAGGGGCGGGGACCACAGATACGCAGTATTTT.

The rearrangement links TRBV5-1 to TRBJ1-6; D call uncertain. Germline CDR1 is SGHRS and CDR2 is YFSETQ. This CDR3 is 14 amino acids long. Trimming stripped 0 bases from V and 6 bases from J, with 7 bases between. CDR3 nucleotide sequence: TGCGCCAGCAGCTTGGACGGAGTTAATTCACCCCTCCACTTT. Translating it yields CASSLDGVNSPLHF.

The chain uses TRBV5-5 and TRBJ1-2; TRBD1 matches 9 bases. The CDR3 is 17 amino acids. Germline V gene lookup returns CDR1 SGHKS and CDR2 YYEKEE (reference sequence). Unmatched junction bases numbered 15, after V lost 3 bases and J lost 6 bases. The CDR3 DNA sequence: TGTGCCAGCAGCTCTCCGGGACAGGGAAACCCTGCCCATGGCTACACCTTC. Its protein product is CASSSPGQGNPAHGYTF.

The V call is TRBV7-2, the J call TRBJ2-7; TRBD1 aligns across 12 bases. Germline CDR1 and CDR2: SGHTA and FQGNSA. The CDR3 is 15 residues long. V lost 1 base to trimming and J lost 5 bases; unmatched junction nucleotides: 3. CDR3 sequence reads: CASSLVGTGGDEQYF. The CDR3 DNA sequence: TGTGCCAGCAGCTTAGTGGGGACAGGGGGCGACGAGCAGTACTTC.

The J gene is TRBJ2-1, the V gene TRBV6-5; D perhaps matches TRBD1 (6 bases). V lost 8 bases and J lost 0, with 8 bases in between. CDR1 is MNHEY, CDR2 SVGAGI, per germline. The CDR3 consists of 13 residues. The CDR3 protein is CASRDNSYNEQFF. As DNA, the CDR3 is TGTGCCAGCCGGGACAACTCCTACAATGAGCAGTTCTTC.

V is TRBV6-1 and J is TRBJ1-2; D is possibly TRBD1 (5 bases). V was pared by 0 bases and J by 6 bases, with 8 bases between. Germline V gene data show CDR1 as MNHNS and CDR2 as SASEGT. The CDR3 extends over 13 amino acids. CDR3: CASSEAATDGYTF. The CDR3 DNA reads TGTGCCAGCAGTGAAGCTGCGACAGATGGCTACACCTTC.

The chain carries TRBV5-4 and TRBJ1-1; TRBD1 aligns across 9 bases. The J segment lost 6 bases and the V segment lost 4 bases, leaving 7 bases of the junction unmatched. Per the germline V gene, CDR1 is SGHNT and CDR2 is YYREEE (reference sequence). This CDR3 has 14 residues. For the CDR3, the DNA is TGTGCCAGCAGCCCAGGACAGGGGAGAGCTGAAGCTTTCTTT. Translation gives CASSPGQGRAEAFF.